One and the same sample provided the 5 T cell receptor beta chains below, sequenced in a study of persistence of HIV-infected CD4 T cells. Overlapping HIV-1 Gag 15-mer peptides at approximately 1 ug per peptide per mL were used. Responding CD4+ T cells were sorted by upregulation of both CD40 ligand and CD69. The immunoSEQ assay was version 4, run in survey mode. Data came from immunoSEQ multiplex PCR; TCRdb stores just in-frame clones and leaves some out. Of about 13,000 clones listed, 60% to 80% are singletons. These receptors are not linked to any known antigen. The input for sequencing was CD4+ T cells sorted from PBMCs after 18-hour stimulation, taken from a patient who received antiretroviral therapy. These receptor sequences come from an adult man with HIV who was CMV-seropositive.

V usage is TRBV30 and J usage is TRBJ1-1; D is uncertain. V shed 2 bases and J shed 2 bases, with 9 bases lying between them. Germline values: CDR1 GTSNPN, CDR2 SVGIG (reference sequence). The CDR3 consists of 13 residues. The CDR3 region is CAWSNPLNTEAFF. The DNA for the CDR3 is TGTGCCTGGAGTAACCCGCTTAACACTGAAGCTTTCTTT.

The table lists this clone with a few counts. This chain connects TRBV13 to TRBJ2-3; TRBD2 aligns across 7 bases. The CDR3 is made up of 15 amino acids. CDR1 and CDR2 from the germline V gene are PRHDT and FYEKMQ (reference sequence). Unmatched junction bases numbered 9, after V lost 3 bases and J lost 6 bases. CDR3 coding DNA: TGTGCCAGCAGCTTCGCCCCGCCCGGGGGGGATACGCAGTATTTT. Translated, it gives CASSFAPPGGDTQYF. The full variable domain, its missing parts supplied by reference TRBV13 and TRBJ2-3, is AAGVIQSPRHLIKEKRETATLKCYPIPRHDTVYWYQQGPGQDPQFLISFYEKMQSDKGSIPDRFSAQQFSDYHSELNMSSLELGDSALYFCASSFAPPGGDTQYFGPGTRLTVL.

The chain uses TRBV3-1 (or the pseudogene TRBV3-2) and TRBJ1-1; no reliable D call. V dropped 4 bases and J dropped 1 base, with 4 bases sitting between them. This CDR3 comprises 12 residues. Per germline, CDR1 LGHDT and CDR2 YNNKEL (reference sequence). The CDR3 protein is CASSPANTEAFF. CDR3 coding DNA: TGTGCCAGCAGCCCCGCGAACACTGAAGCTTTCTTT.

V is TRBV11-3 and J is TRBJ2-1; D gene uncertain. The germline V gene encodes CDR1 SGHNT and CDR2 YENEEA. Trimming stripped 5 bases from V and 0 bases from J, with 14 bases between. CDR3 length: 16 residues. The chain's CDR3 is CASSRRSSSSYNEQFF. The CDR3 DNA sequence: TGTGCCAGCAGCCGGAGATCTTCAAGCTCCTACAATGAGCAGTTCTTC.

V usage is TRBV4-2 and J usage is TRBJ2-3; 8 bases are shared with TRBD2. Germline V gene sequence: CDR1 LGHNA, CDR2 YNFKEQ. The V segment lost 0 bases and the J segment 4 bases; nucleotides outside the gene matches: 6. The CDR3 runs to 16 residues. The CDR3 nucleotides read TGTGCCAGCAGCCAAGACGTCGGGGGGGGCCCAGATACGCAGTATTTT. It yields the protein CASSQDVGGGPDTQYF.